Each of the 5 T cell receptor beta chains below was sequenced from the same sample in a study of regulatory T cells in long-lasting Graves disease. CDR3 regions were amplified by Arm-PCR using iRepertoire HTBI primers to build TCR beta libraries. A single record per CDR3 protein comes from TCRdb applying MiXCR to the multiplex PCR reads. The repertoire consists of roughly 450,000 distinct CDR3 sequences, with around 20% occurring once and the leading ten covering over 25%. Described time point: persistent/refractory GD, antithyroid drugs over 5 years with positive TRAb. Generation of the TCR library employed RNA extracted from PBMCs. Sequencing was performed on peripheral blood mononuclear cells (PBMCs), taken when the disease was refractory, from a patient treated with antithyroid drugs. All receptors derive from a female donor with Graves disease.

CDR3 coding DNA: TGTGCCAGTAGCGGCCGACAGGGAGACCCCTACGAGCAGTACTTC. This sequence encodes CASSGRQGDPYEQYF. The genes are TRBV19 and TRBJ2-7; 7 positions match TRBD1. Looked up from germline, CDR1 is LNHDA and CDR2 is SQIVND (reference sequence). This CDR3 has 15 residues. The V and J ends lost 6 bases and 2 bases, in that order; junction bases with no gene match: 10.

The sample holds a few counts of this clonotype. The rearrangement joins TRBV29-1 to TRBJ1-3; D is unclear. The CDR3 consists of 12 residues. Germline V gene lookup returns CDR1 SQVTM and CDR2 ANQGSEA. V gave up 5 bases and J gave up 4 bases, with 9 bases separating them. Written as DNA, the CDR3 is TGCAGCGTTCACGGGATGGGAAACACCATATATTTT. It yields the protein CSVHGMGNTIYF.

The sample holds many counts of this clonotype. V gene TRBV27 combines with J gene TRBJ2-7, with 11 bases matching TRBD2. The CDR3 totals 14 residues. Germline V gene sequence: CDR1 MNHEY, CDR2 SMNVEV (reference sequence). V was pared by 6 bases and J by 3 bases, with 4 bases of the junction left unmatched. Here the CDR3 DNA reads TGTGCCAGCAGCTTAGGACTAGCGGGCTACGAGCAGTACTTC. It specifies CASSLGLAGYEQYF.

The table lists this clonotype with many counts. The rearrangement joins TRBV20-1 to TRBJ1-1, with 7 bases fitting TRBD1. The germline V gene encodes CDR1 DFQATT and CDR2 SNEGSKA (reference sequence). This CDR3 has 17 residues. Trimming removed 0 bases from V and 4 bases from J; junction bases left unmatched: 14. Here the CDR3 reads CSAREGGVDRVSTEAFF. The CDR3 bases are TGCAGTGCTAGAGAGGGGGGGGTTGACAGGGTGAGCACTGAAGCTTTCTTT.

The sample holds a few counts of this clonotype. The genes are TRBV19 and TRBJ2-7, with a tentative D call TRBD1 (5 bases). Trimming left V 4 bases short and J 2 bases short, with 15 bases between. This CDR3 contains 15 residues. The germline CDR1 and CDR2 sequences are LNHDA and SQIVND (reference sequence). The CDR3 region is CASSTRDNNPYEQYF. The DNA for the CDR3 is TGTGCCAGTAGTACCAGGGATAACAACCCCTACGAGCAGTACTTC.